A single sample is the source of the 27 T cell receptor beta chains below, sequenced in a study of yellow fever vaccine responses in identical twins. TCRdb reprocessed the RT-PCR reads via MiXCR and lists one record per CDR3 protein. Among around 20,000 distinct CDR3 sequences listed, under 70% were seen once. The specimen comprised T cells from blood (PBMCs), unsorted or a sorted subset (not recorded which), sampled before or after yellow fever vaccination (not recorded which). The receptors were sampled from a woman aged 18-29 years who received the yellow fever vaccine.

The chain links TRBV2 to TRBJ2-2; 9 positions agree with TRBD2. Losses at the gene ends were 4 bases for V and 2 bases for J; bases not matched to a gene: 11. The CDR3 loop spans 18 amino acids. Germline loops: CDR1 SNHLY, CDR2 FYNNEI. The CDR3 reads CASSAKPPGLANTGELFF. The CDR3 region has the DNA TGTGCCAGCAGTGCCAAGCCCCCGGGACTAGCCAACACCGGGGAGCTGTTTTTT. Full variable domain (missing parts from reference TRBV2 and TRBJ2-2): EPEVTQTPSHQVTQMGQEVILRCVPISNHLYFYWYRQILGQKVEFLVSFYNNEISEKSEIFDDQFSVERPDGSNFTLKIRSTKLEDSAMYFCASSAKPPGLANTGELFFGEGSRLTVL.

The V and J genes are TRBV4-1 and TRBJ1-6, with TRBD1 identical over 9 bases. Germline loops: CDR1 MGHRA, CDR2 YSYEKL. The CDR3 is made up of 16 amino acids. After removal of 4 bases from V and 5 bases from J, the junction contained 6 bases not matched to a gene. CDR3 sequence: CASSPPDRGNNSPLHF. CDR3 nucleotides: TGCGCCAGCAGCCCCCCCGACAGGGGGAATAATTCACCCCTCCACTTT.

The chain joins TRBV10-3 to TRBJ2-1, with 11 bases lining up with TRBD2. Germline V gene data show CDR1 as ENHRY and CDR2 as SYGVKD. The V segment lost 4 bases and the J segment 2 bases; nucleotides outside the gene matches: 7. CDR3 length: 17 amino acids. CDR3: CAISGGTSGGPYNEQFF. The DNA for the CDR3 is TGTGCCATCAGTGGGGGTACTAGCGGGGGACCCTACAATGAGCAGTTCTTC.

This rearrangement joins TRBV27 to TRBJ1-1; D gene unclear. Trimming took 0 bases from V and 5 from J, leaving 7 bases between them. The CDR3 has 13 amino acids. Per the germline V gene, CDR1 is MNHEY and CDR2 is SMNVEV (reference sequence). The CDR3 DNA sequence: TGTGCCAGCAGTTTATCGTTGGGAACTGAAGCTTTCTTT. Encoded protein: CASSLSLGTEAFF.

The V call is TRBV13, the J call TRBJ1-5, with 8 bases lining up with TRBD1. The CDR3 is 13 amino acids. Trimming cost V 6 bases and J 7 bases; bases outside gene matches: 5. Germline V CDR1 and CDR2: PRHDT, FYEKMQ (reference sequence). CDR3 residues: CASRGQGPQPQHF. The DNA for the CDR3 is TGTGCCAGCAGAGGACAGGGTCCGCAGCCCCAGCATTTT.

The chain joins TRBV4-2 to TRBJ1-2; 12 bases are a match to TRBD1. The CDR3 is made up of 17 amino acids. The V segment lost 5 bases and the J segment 0 bases; nucleotides outside the gene matches: 7. From germline, CDR1 is LGHNA and CDR2 YNFKEQ. DNA of the CDR3: TGTGCCAGCAGCGCCCGGGACAGGGGGCGTTCTAACTATGGCTACACCTTC. Translating it yields CASSARDRGRSNYGYTF.

The chain couples TRBV23-1 to TRBJ1-5; D unclear. TRBV23-1 is annotated as an ORF whose role is uncertain. V was pared by 0 bases and J by 2 bases, with 8 bases between. The CDR3 sequence is 15 residues long. The DNA of the CDR3 is TGCGCCAGCAGTCAATCGAGAGCCGGCAATCAGCCCCAGCATTTT. Its translation: CASSQSRAGNQPQHF.

The chain combines TRBV11-3 with TRBJ1-1, with D uncertain. Trimming stripped 10 bases from V and 11 bases from J, with 14 bases between. The germline V gene encodes CDR1 SGHNT and CDR2 YENEEA. The CDR3 is made up of 10 amino acids. Here the CDR3 reads CATSGWVAFF. DNA for the CDR3: TGTGCCACTTCGGGTTGGGTTGCTTTCTTT.

This clonotype showed up just once. This chain connects TRBV9 to TRBJ2-3; D remains ambiguous. The V and J ends lost 1 base and 4 bases respectively, with 7 bases between them. This CDR3 region has 13 residues. Germline V gives CDR1 SGDLS, CDR2 YYNGEE. CDR3 sequence: CASSVPPSDTQYF. The CDR3 coding sequence is TGTGCCAGCAGCGTACCCCCTTCAGATACGCAGTATTTT.

The chain joins TRBV6-1 to TRBJ2-7; 8 bases are shared with TRBD1. This CDR3 has 14 residues. CDR1 and CDR2 from the germline V gene are MNHNS and SASEGT. V lost 6 bases and J lost 2; bases outside the gene matches: 6. DNA of the CDR3: TGTGCCAGCAGACACGGACAGGGTGCCTACGAGCAGTACGTC. This translates into CASRHGQGAYEQYV.

This chain connects TRBV7-9 to TRBJ1-5; possible D gene TRBD1, 5 bases. V was cut by 4 bases and J by 16 bases, with 17 bases left in between. The CDR3 extends over 12 amino acids. Germline assignment: CDR1 SEHNR and CDR2 FQNEAQ (reference sequence). Here the CDR3 reads CASSSLTDRLHF. The CDR3 DNA reads as TGTGCCAGCAGCTCGCTTACTGACAGATTACATTTT.

The gene calls are TRBV4-1 and TRBJ1-1; maybe TRBD1 (6 bases). The V and J ends lost 5 bases and 2 bases respectively, with 15 bases between them. CDR3 length: 15 amino acids. Germline CDR1 reads MGHRA; CDR2 reads YSYEKL. In DNA, the CDR3 is TGCGCCAGCAGCGCCGCAGGGGCCATAAACACTGAAGCTTTCTTT. This sequence encodes CASSAAGAINTEAFF.

This chain joins TRBV29-1 and TRBJ2-5; a weak D match, TRBD2 (6 bases). V lost 2 bases and J lost 4, with 11 bases in between. Germline CDR1 and CDR2: SQVTM and ANQGSEA. CDR3 length: 13 residues. The DNA of the CDR3 is TGCAGCGTTGAAAGCCTCGGGGGAGAGACCCAGTACTTC. Its translation is CSVESLGGETQYF. The whole variable domain, remainder taken from reference TRBV29-1 and TRBJ2-5, is SAVISQKPSRDICQRGTSLTIQCQVDSQVTMMFWYRQQPGQSLTLIATANQGSEATYESGFVIDKFPISRPNLTFSTLTVSNMSPEDSSIYLCSVESLGGETQYFGPGTRLLVL.

The chain carries TRBV27 and TRBJ1-6; a possible D gene is TRBD1 (5 bases). V lost 4 bases, J lost 7 bases, and 11 bases lay in between. This CDR3 spans 14 amino acids. From germline, CDR1 is MNHEY and CDR2 SMNVEV (reference sequence). The CDR3 DNA follows: TGTGCCAGCAGTTCCCCGGGGGTAAATTCACCCCTCCACTTT. Protein: CASSSPGVNSPLHF.

This chain joins TRBV7-3 and TRBJ2-1, with a weak D call TRBD2 (6 bases). V lost 5 bases to trimming and J lost 3 bases, with 14 bases between them. Germline CDR1 is SGHTA and CDR2 is FQGTGA. The CDR3 consists of 15 residues. Here the CDR3 DNA reads TGTGCCAGCAGCCCGGGGGACGGGTACTACAATGAGCAGTTCTTC. Its protein product is CASSPGDGYYNEQFF. Variable domain in full (rest from reference TRBV7-3 and TRBJ2-1): GAGVSQTPSNKVTEKGKYVELRCDPISGHTALYWYRQSLGQGPEFLIYFQGTGAADDSGLPNDRFFAVRPEGSVSTLKIQRTERGDSAVYLCASSPGDGYYNEQFFGPGTRLTVL.

This chain uses TRBV20-1 with TRBJ1-2; no firm D call. Trimming cost V 0 bases and J 4 bases, with 15 bases left between them. This CDR3 region has 15 residues. The V gene's germline CDR1 is DFQATT and CDR2 SNEGSKA (reference sequence). The CDR3 coding sequence is TGCAGTGCTAGAGATGTCGCGACTCGGGGCTATGGCTACACCTTC. It encodes CSARDVATRGYGYTF.

The V gene is TRBV11-3, the J gene TRBJ2-1; TRBD2 matches 7 bases. Trimming took 6 bases from V and 7 from J; bases not matched to a gene: 9. The CDR3 length is 14 residues. CDR1 is SGHNT and CDR2 is YENEEA in the germline V gene. The DNA of the CDR3 is TGTGCCAGCAGATACCGCTGGGGGGGGAATGAGCAGTTCTTC. Its translation is CASRYRWGGNEQFF.

The gene calls are TRBV11-2 and TRBJ2-3, with TRBD2 matching 7 bases. Germline V gives CDR1 SGHAT, CDR2 FQNNGV. The CDR3 has 14 amino acids. V gave up 5 bases and J gave up 4 bases; unmatched junction bases: 6. The CDR3 reads CASSAQRGADTQYF. CDR3 sequence (DNA): TGTGCCAGCAGCGCACAGCGGGGAGCAGATACGCAGTATTTT. The full variable domain, its missing parts supplied by reference TRBV11-2 and TRBJ2-3, is EAGVAQSPRYKIIEKRQSVAFWCNPISGHATLYWYQQILGQGPKLLIQFQNNGVVDDSQLPKDRFSAERLKGVDSTLKIQPAKLEDSAVYLCASSAQRGADTQYFGPGTRLTVL.

The V and J genes are TRBV20-1 and TRBJ2-1; D not certain. Per germline, CDR1 DFQATT and CDR2 SNEGSKA (reference sequence). Trimming took 0 bases from V and 4 from J, leaving 16 bases between them. The CDR3 spans 16 residues. CDR3 sequence: CSARDIETMRYNEQFF. CDR3 bases: TGCAGTGCTAGAGATATCGAGACAATGAGATACAATGAGCAGTTCTTC.

In this sample, this clonotype turned up once. Here the CDR3 DNA reads TGTGCCAGCAGCTCACTAGCGGGGGGGCCCGGGGAGCTGTTTTTT. Translated, it gives CASSSLAGGPGELFF. The V gene is TRBV7-6, the J gene TRBJ2-2; TRBD2 agrees at 13 bases. This CDR3 is 15 amino acids long. The germline gives CDR1 SGHVS, CDR2 FNYEAQ. Trimming removed 4 bases from V and 6 bases from J; junction bases left unmatched: 2.

The chain uses TRBV15 and TRBJ2-7, with D perhaps TRBD2 (6 bases). The CDR3 sequence is 14 residues long. The germline V gene encodes CDR1 LNHNV and CDR2 YYDKDF (reference sequence). Trimming shortened V by 4 bases and J by 2 bases, and 12 bases separated the two germline ends. CDR3 residues: CATSTRDSTYEQYF. In DNA form, the CDR3 reads TGTGCCACCAGCACGAGGGACTCCACCTACGAGCAGTACTTC. Based on the CDR3 plus reference TRBV15 and TRBJ2-7, the full variable domain is DAMVIQNPRYQVTQFGKPVTLSCSQTLNHNVMYWYQQKSSQAPKLLFHYYDKDFNNEADTPDNFQSRRPNTSFCFLDIRSPGLGDTAMYLCATSTRDSTYEQYFGPGTRLTVT.

The V call is TRBV10-3, the J call TRBJ2-7, with D possibly being TRBD2 (6 bases). Germline assignment: CDR1 ENHRY and CDR2 SYGVKD. The germline V and J ends were trimmed by 5 bases and 3 bases, with 11 bases remaining between them. The CDR3 runs 13 residues. The CDR3 DNA reads as TGTGCCATCAGTAGGTCGGGGGACTACGAGCAGTACTTC. Protein product: CAISRSGDYEQYF.

This clonotype was observed a handful of times. V is TRBV5-1 and J is TRBJ2-1; D gene ambiguous. Deletions cut 8 bases from V and 2 bases from J, with 20 bases between. This CDR3 spans 16 amino acids. Germline CDR1 SGHRS, CDR2 YFSETQ. The CDR3 bases are TGCGCCAGTCTACCTCGACCCGGTAGCCCCTACAATGAGCAGTTCTTC. Amino acid sequence: CASLPRPGSPYNEQFF.

This chain uses TRBV4-1 with TRBJ1-5; tentative D call: TRBD1 (6 bases). The CDR3 runs 13 residues. Trimming removed 0 bases from V and 9 bases from J, with 9 bases in between. Looked up from germline, CDR1 is MGHRA and CDR2 is YSYEKL. The CDR3 bases are TGCGCCAGCAGCCAAGATCAGGGGACGCCCCAGCATTTT. Encoded protein: CASSQDQGTPQHF.

V is TRBV4-2 and J is TRBJ2-2; 8 nucleotides align to TRBD1. Per the germline V gene, CDR1 is LGHNA and CDR2 is YNFKEQ. The junction had 4 bases not matched to a gene; V was cut back by 7 bases and J by 3 bases. CDR3 size: 14 residues. This CDR3 is CASNTGGHTGELFF. As DNA, the CDR3 is TGTGCCAGCAATACAGGGGGACACACCGGGGAGCTGTTTTTT.

The rearrangement uses TRBV11-2 and TRBJ2-5; no clear D gene. Trimming cost V 0 bases and J 4 bases, with 15 bases left between them. The CDR3 extends over 16 amino acids. Germline V gene lookup returns CDR1 SGHAT and CDR2 FQNNGV. The CDR3 nucleotides are TGTGCCAGCAGCTTAGAAAGTAATCGGCGTCGAGAGACCCAGTACTTC. This translates into CASSLESNRRRETQYF.

The rearrangement joins TRBV10-1 to TRBJ2-5; 8 bases align to TRBD1. The CDR3 is 15 residues long. Germline values: CDR1 WNHNN, CDR2 SYGVQD (reference sequence). J lost 5 bases, V lost 0 bases, and 5 bases had no gene match. CDR3 residues: CASSESFRGHETQYF. Written as DNA, the CDR3 is TGCGCCAGCAGTGAGTCGTTCAGGGGGCACGAGACCCAGTACTTC.